One TCR beta chain is described in this entry. What it binds is not known. Only in-frame clones appear in the TCRdb table, and some are missing; sequencing was by immunoSEQ multiplex PCR. The sample carries tens of thousands of clones, roughly 93% recorded once. The entry originates in a study of cytomegalovirus exposure and HLA in healthy donors. Overall study results and limits: In vitro testing confirmed a few CMV-associated chains as specific for CMV antigens. First-cohort TCR clusters tended to co-occur in the approximately 130 validation repertoires, a later analysis found. Cytomegalovirus association was assigned to 150 to 200 TCR beta chains.

V shed 0 bases and J 6 bases; nucleotides not matched to a gene: 6. The CDR3 runs 15 residues. Germline V lookup: CDR1 SGHDT, CDR2 YYEEEE. Separation from the 666-subject first cohort characterized the roughly 130-subject validation cohort, to which the donors belonged. What was sequenced was PBMCs. The rearrangement uses TRBV5-6 and TRBJ2-4; the match to TRBD2 covers 7 bases. This TCR derives from a woman aged 18-29 years in good health and CMV-seronegative. This chain's CDR3 is CASSLDRAGINIQYF. CDR3 nucleotide sequence: TGTGCCAGCAGCTTGGACCGAGCGGGGATAAACATTCAGTACTTC.